The rows below give T cell receptor beta chains drawn from one sample of a study of blood T cell repertoires in COVID-19. Produced via immunoSEQ multiplex PCR; TCRdb's table is partial and in-frame only. The table lists around 130,000 clones, under 90% of them singletons. The sample was PBMCs or T cells enriched from blood (not recorded which). The receptors come from a man aged 35-49 years with acute COVID-19. CDR3s include the opening cysteine and the closing phenylalanine or tryptophan. The order of the fields is J gene, V gene, clone size, D gene, CDR3 DNA, CDR3 protein. A D gene is named only where the DNA matches it firmly. The size of a clone is reported for some rows only, either as once, few or many, or as a class for expanded clones.

j_gene: TRBJ2-5
v_gene: TRBV5-1
abundance: -
d_gene: TRBD1
CDR3nt: TGCGCCAGCAGCCAGGGACAGCCGCAAGAGACCCAGTACTTC
CDR3aa: CASSQGQPQETQYF

j_gene: TRBJ2-1
v_gene: TRBV28
abundance: -
d_gene: -
CDR3nt: TGTGCCAGCAGTTTAACTGGGGGCTTGGACAATGAGCAGTTCTTC
CDR3aa: CASSLTGGLDNEQFF

j_gene: TRBJ1-5
v_gene: TRBV30
abundance: -
d_gene: TRBD1
CDR3nt: TGTGCCTGGAGTGGGGCGACAGGGGCGAGTCAGCCCCAGCATTTT
CDR3aa: CAWSGATGASQPQHF

j_gene: TRBJ1-1
v_gene: TRBV4-2
abundance: once
d_gene: -
CDR3nt: TGTGCCAGCAGCCAAGCCGGCCGGGACACTGAAGCTTTCTTT
CDR3aa: CASSQAGRDTEAFF

j_gene: TRBJ2-7
v_gene: TRBV9
abundance: -
d_gene: TRBD1
CDR3nt: TGTGCCAGCAGCGTTGACAGGGTTCTGGGAGAGCAGTACTTC
CDR3aa: CASSVDRVLGEQYF

j_gene: TRBJ1-1
v_gene: TRBV5-1
abundance: few
d_gene: TRBD1
CDR3nt: TGCGCCAGCAGCCCAACAGGGGACACTGAAGCTTTCTTT
CDR3aa: CASSPTGDTEAFF

j_gene: TRBJ2-7
v_gene: TRBV28
abundance: -
d_gene: TRBD2
CDR3nt: TGTGCCAGCAGTTGGGGGGGGACCTACGAGCAGTACTTC
CDR3aa: CASSWGGTYEQYF

j_gene: TRBJ1-1
v_gene: TRBV7-6
abundance: -
d_gene: -
CDR3nt: TGTGCCAGCAGCCCAGGCAGGGTCACTGAAGCTTTCTTT
CDR3aa: CASSPGRVTEAFF

j_gene: TRBJ1-1
v_gene: TRBV10-2
abundance: few
d_gene: -
CDR3nt: TGCGCCAGCAGTGCTTGGGGGGGGTCGAACACTGAAGCTTTCTTT
CDR3aa: CASSAWGGSNTEAFF

j_gene: TRBJ2-1
v_gene: TRBV30
abundance: -
d_gene: TRBD2
CDR3nt: TGTGCCTGGATTTACCAAGCGGGGGGTCCACTTAATGAGCAGTTCTTC
CDR3aa: CAWIYQAGGPLNEQFF

j_gene: TRBJ1-6
v_gene: TRBV29-1
abundance: -
d_gene: -
CDR3nt: TGCAGCGTTGAGGACAGCTCCTATAATTCACCCCTCCACTTT
CDR3aa: CSVEDSSYNSPLHF

j_gene: TRBJ2-3
v_gene: TRBV20-1
abundance: -
d_gene: TRBD2
CDR3nt: TGCAGTGCACTACGCGGGGGAACGCAGTATTTT
CDR3aa: CSALRGGTQYF

j_gene: TRBJ2-3
v_gene: TRBV7-2
abundance: -
d_gene: -
CDR3nt: TGTGCCAGCAGCCCCCTTTCACGGAGTAGCGGCACAGATACGCAGTATTTT
CDR3aa: CASSPLSRSSGTDTQYF

j_gene: TRBJ1-5
v_gene: TRBV29-1
abundance: few
d_gene: -
CDR3nt: TGCAGCGTTGTACAGGGCAATCAGCCCCAGCATTTT
CDR3aa: CSVVQGNQPQHF

j_gene: TRBJ2-1
v_gene: TRBV5-1
abundance: -
d_gene: TRBD2
CDR3nt: TGCGCCAGCAGCTTGCGCGGGAGGGTTAGTGAGCAGTTCTTC
CDR3aa: CASSLRGRVSEQFF

j_gene: TRBJ1-4
v_gene: TRBV28
abundance: -
d_gene: TRBD1
CDR3nt: TGTGCCAGCAGTTCCGGACAGGACCTTAATGAAAAACTGTTTTTT
CDR3aa: CASSSGQDLNEKLFF

j_gene: TRBJ1-2
v_gene: TRBV6-4
abundance: -
d_gene: -
CDR3nt: TGTGCCAGCAGTGAGATGGGAGGCTCTAACTATGGCTACACCTTC
CDR3aa: CASSEMGGSNYGYTF

j_gene: TRBJ2-1
v_gene: TRBV5-1
abundance: -
d_gene: TRBD2
CDR3nt: TGCGCCAGCAGCCTACTAGCGGGGTCACACAATGAGCAGTTCTTC
CDR3aa: CASSLLAGSHNEQFF

j_gene: TRBJ1-5
v_gene: TRBV29-1
abundance: once
d_gene: -
CDR3nt: TGCAGCGTCGGCGACTCGGGGGGAAATCAGCCCCAGCATTTT
CDR3aa: CSVGDSGGNQPQHF

j_gene: TRBJ2-7
v_gene: TRBV18
abundance: few
d_gene: -
CDR3nt: TGTGCCAGCTCACCGGGGCAGGTGGGGGAGCAGTACTTC
CDR3aa: CASSPGQVGEQYF

j_gene: TRBJ1-6
v_gene: TRBV28
abundance: few
d_gene: TRBD1
CDR3nt: TGTGCCAGCAGTTCCGGACAGGGGGTAAATTCACCCCTCCACTTT
CDR3aa: CASSSGQGVNSPLHF

j_gene: TRBJ1-6
v_gene: TRBV5-6
abundance: few
d_gene: -
CDR3nt: TGTGCCAGCAGTCAAACCGGGACATCCGAGGGCTTGGGTTCACCCCTCCACTTT
CDR3aa: CASSQTGTSEGLGSPLHF

j_gene: TRBJ1-2
v_gene: TRBV29-1
abundance: -
d_gene: -
CDR3nt: TGCAGCGATTGGACAGATACTAACTATGGCTACACCTTC
CDR3aa: CSDWTDTNYGYTF

j_gene: TRBJ1-3
v_gene: TRBV19
abundance: -
d_gene: -
CDR3nt: TGTGCCAGTAGTACGGGACTTAGCTCTGGAAACACCATATATTTT
CDR3aa: CASSTGLSSGNTIYF

j_gene: TRBJ2-4
v_gene: TRBV7-9
abundance: -
d_gene: TRBD1
CDR3nt: TGTGCCAGCAGCTTATTCGGACAGGAGAGGGACATTCAGTACTTC
CDR3aa: CASSLFGQERDIQYF

j_gene: TRBJ1-1
v_gene: TRBV7-7
abundance: -
d_gene: TRBD1
CDR3nt: TGTGCTAGCAGCTTGAGACAGGGAGCTGAAGCTTTCTTT
CDR3aa: CASSLRQGAEAFF

j_gene: TRBJ2-3
v_gene: TRBV29-1
abundance: -
d_gene: -
CDR3nt: TGCAGTCCCGGGACTCGAGATACGCAGTATTTT
CDR3aa: CSPGTRDTQYF

j_gene: TRBJ2-1
v_gene: TRBV30
abundance: once
d_gene: TRBD2
CDR3nt: TGTGCCTGGAGTACGGGGGCGGGGGGCTGGTCCTACAATGAGCAGTTCTTC
CDR3aa: CAWSTGAGGWSYNEQFF

j_gene: TRBJ2-7
v_gene: TRBV23-1
abundance: -
d_gene: TRBD1
CDR3nt: TGCGCCAGCAGTGGGAGCTCCGGGACAGGGGCTACCTATTCCTACGAGCAGTACTTC
CDR3aa: CASSGSSGTGATYSYEQYF

j_gene: TRBJ1-5
v_gene: TRBV11-3
abundance: few
d_gene: TRBD1
CDR3nt: TGTGCCAGCAGCTTAGGACGAGACAGGGCTAGCAATCAGCCCCAGCATTTT
CDR3aa: CASSLGRDRASNQPQHF

j_gene: TRBJ1-3
v_gene: TRBV9
abundance: -
d_gene: -
CDR3nt: TGTGCCAGCAGCGTACTATCGTTTCCTTCTCCTGGAAACACCATATATTTT
CDR3aa: CASSVLSFPSPGNTIYF

j_gene: TRBJ1-1
v_gene: TRBV9
abundance: once
d_gene: TRBD1
CDR3nt: TGTGCCAGCAGCCCTTGGACAGGGGACACTGAAGCTTTCTTT
CDR3aa: CASSPWTGDTEAFF

j_gene: TRBJ1-5
v_gene: TRBV19
abundance: -
d_gene: -
CDR3nt: TGTGCCAGTAGTATCGGGGGTATTTCGATCAGTAGCAATCAGCCCCAGCATTTT
CDR3aa: CASSIGGISISSNQPQHF

j_gene: TRBJ2-1
v_gene: TRBV15
abundance: -
d_gene: TRBD1
CDR3nt: TGTGCCACCAGCAGGGACAGGGTCGATTATGAGCAGTTCTTC
CDR3aa: CATSRDRVDYEQFF

j_gene: TRBJ2-7
v_gene: TRBV7-8
abundance: -
d_gene: TRBD1
CDR3nt: TGTGCCAGCAGCTTATTGACAGGGGAGGACGAGCAGTACTTC
CDR3aa: CASSLLTGEDEQYF

j_gene: TRBJ2-2
v_gene: TRBV19
abundance: -
d_gene: -
CDR3nt: TGTGCCAGCATCGCCCAGGCGACAGCCAACACCGGGGAGCTGTTTTTT
CDR3aa: CASIAQATANTGELFF

j_gene: TRBJ2-5
v_gene: TRBV4-2
abundance: -
d_gene: TRBD1
CDR3nt: TGTGCCAGCAGCCCCTTCAGGACAGGGGTGTGGGAAGAGACCCAGTACTTC
CDR3aa: CASSPFRTGVWEETQYF

j_gene: TRBJ2-1
v_gene: TRBV27
abundance: -
d_gene: TRBD2
CDR3nt: TGTGCCAGCAGTTTCTCCTTCCGGGGGGGCGGCAATGAGCAGTTCTTC
CDR3aa: CASSFSFRGGGNEQFF

j_gene: TRBJ2-5
v_gene: TRBV7-2
abundance: -
d_gene: TRBD2
CDR3nt: TGTGCCAGCAGCCTTAGCGGGAGGGGTGGGGAGACCCAGTACTTC
CDR3aa: CASSLSGRGGETQYF

j_gene: TRBJ2-1
v_gene: TRBV19
abundance: -
d_gene: -
CDR3nt: TGTGCCAGTAGACTAGCTAATCGCAATGAGCAGTTCTTC
CDR3aa: CASRLANRNEQFF

j_gene: TRBJ1-2
v_gene: TRBV6-5
abundance: -
d_gene: -
CDR3nt: TGTGCCAGCAGTTACGGCCAGGGGTGGGGCTACACCTTC
CDR3aa: CASSYGQGWGYTF

j_gene: TRBJ2-7
v_gene: TRBV4-1
abundance: -
d_gene: -
CDR3nt: TGCGCCAGCAGCGAGGGCAGTGCCTACGAGCAGTACTTC
CDR3aa: CASSEGSAYEQYF

j_gene: TRBJ2-7
v_gene: TRBV10-3
abundance: -
d_gene: TRBD2
CDR3nt: TGTGCCATCAGCCTACGGACTAGCGGGGGGTCCCTAAACTCCTACGAGCAGTACTTC
CDR3aa: CAISLRTSGGSLNSYEQYF

j_gene: TRBJ1-2
v_gene: TRBV19
abundance: -
d_gene: TRBD1
CDR3nt: TGTGCCAGTAGCAACAGGGGGGACTATGGCTACACCTTC
CDR3aa: CASSNRGDYGYTF

j_gene: TRBJ1-1
v_gene: TRBV7-9
abundance: -
d_gene: -
CDR3nt: TGTGCCAGCAGCTTAAATCTTCCCCCGGGGGACACTGAAGCTTTCTTT
CDR3aa: CASSLNLPPGDTEAFF

j_gene: TRBJ2-7
v_gene: TRBV6-5
abundance: few
d_gene: -
CDR3nt: TGTGCCAGCCGGTTAGTTAGTAACTCCGAGCAGTACTTC
CDR3aa: CASRLVSNSEQYF

j_gene: TRBJ2-1
v_gene: TRBV3-1/TRBV3-2
abundance: few
d_gene: TRBD2
CDR3nt: TGTGCCAGCAGTCCTTTGAGCGGGAGTTTAAGGGATGAGCAGTTCTTC
CDR3aa: CASSPLSGSLRDEQFF

j_gene: TRBJ2-7
v_gene: TRBV12-3/TRBV12-4
abundance: -
d_gene: -
CDR3nt: TGTGCCAGCAGTCCCAACAGTGCCCTCAAGGACTTC
CDR3aa: CASSPNSALKDF

j_gene: TRBJ2-2
v_gene: TRBV9
abundance: -
d_gene: -
CDR3nt: TGTGCCAGCAGCGCGCAGGGTCTTAACACCGGGGAGCTGTTTTTT
CDR3aa: CASSAQGLNTGELFF

j_gene: TRBJ2-7
v_gene: TRBV27
abundance: once
d_gene: -
CDR3nt: TGTGCCAGCAGTTTCGGAGCGGGTTCCTACGAGCAGTACTTC
CDR3aa: CASSFGAGSYEQYF

j_gene: TRBJ2-7
v_gene: TRBV18
abundance: -
d_gene: -
CDR3nt: TGTGCCAGCTCCCCCCCCGCCCACGCCACGGGGGAGCAGTACTTC
CDR3aa: CASSPPAHATGEQYF

j_gene: TRBJ2-1
v_gene: TRBV9
abundance: -
d_gene: -
CDR3nt: TGTGCCAGCAGCCCCGCTCCGGGCTCCTACAATGAGCAGTTCTTC
CDR3aa: CASSPAPGSYNEQFF

j_gene: TRBJ1-6
v_gene: TRBV5-1
abundance: once
d_gene: TRBD1
CDR3nt: TGCGCCAGCAGCCGACCCGGGACAGGGATTTCACCCCTCCACTTT
CDR3aa: CASSRPGTGISPLHF

j_gene: TRBJ1-6
v_gene: TRBV30
abundance: -
d_gene: -
CDR3nt: TGTGCCTGGAGTCCTCCGATCATCAGGGGATCGTTTTATTCACCCCTCCACTTT
CDR3aa: CAWSPPIIRGSFYSPLHF

j_gene: TRBJ2-3
v_gene: TRBV7-9
abundance: -
d_gene: -
CDR3nt: TGTGCCAGCAGCTTAGGCCAGGCATCAGATACGCAGTATTTT
CDR3aa: CASSLGQASDTQYF

j_gene: TRBJ2-7
v_gene: TRBV29-1
abundance: few
d_gene: -
CDR3nt: TGCAGCGTGGGGCGGACCACCTACGAGCAGTACTTC
CDR3aa: CSVGRTTYEQYF

j_gene: TRBJ2-7
v_gene: TRBV28
abundance: -
d_gene: TRBD2
CDR3nt: TGTGCCAGCAGGCTCAATAGCGGGAGGACGGGTGAGCAGTACTTC
CDR3aa: CASRLNSGRTGEQYF

j_gene: TRBJ2-3
v_gene: TRBV3-1/TRBV3-2
abundance: -
d_gene: TRBD2
CDR3nt: TGTGCCAGCAGCCAAGACTTGGGACTAGCGGGCACAGATACGCAGTATTTT
CDR3aa: CASSQDLGLAGTDTQYF